A single sample gave rise to the 8 T cell receptor beta chains below, sequenced in a study of immune aging and cytomegalovirus after organ transplant. Regarding time point: five sample-tagged time points from pre-transplant (day -1) to day 368 post-transplant, pooled. Antigens of these TCRs are unknown. A microwell BD Rhapsody targeted mRNA and AbSeq workflow captured the cells and built the libraries. MiXCR, applied by TCRdb to the single-cell sequencing reads, yields one record per CDR3 protein. This repertoire shows roughly 20,000 distinct CDR3 sequences, around 34% found once; its top ten account for less than 30%. Sequenced here: CMV peptide-activated CD4+ and CD8+ T cells sorted from blood, sampled at five time points, pooled. Subset reported: sorted CD8+CD137+ and CD4+CD154+ T cells after about 12 h CMV IE-1 peptide stimulation. The receptors were sampled from a female donor who had a heart transplant and CMV viremia.

This clonotype has just a few counts. This chain joins TRBV29-1 and TRBJ1-4, with TRBD1 as a possible D gene (5 bases). The length of the CDR3 is 12 residues. The V gene's germline CDR1 is SQVTM and CDR2 ANQGSEA. V was shortened by 6 bases and J by 7 bases, with 12 bases between the two germline ends. The CDR3 DNA reads as TGCAGCGTCGGGGGTATGGGTGAAAAACTGTTTTTT. It yields the protein CSVGGMGEKLFF.

This clonotype appeared many times. The chain employs TRBV2 and TRBJ1-2; 8 bases map to TRBD1. Per germline, CDR1 SNHLY and CDR2 FYNNEI. V was clipped by 4 bases and J by 4 bases; unmatched bases: 5. The CDR3 extends over 14 amino acids. The CDR3 loop reads CASSGGQGGYGYTF. The CDR3 nucleotides read TGTGCCAGCAGTGGTGGACAGGGCGGCTATGGCTACACCTTC.

The chain combines TRBV19 with TRBJ2-7; D may be TRBD2 (6 bases). Germline values: CDR1 LNHDA, CDR2 SQIVND (reference sequence). This CDR3 contains 15 residues. V lost 2 bases, J lost 4 bases, and 15 bases lay in between. The CDR3 region is CASSITLRLEYEQYF. In nucleotides, the CDR3 is TGTGCCAGTAGTATAACGCTCCGACTAGAATACGAGCAGTACTTC.

A remark on this clonotype: This CDR3 is missing its conserved last phenylalanine or tryptophan, likely due to a read error. The gene calls are TRBV7-2 and TRBJ2-7; a possible D gene is TRBD2 (5 bases). The V gene's germline CDR1 is SGHTA and CDR2 FQGNSA. The CDR3 extends over 13 amino acids. The germline V and J ends were trimmed by 11 bases and 7 bases, with 21 bases remaining between them. The CDR3 DNA follows: TGTGCCGGCGGCCCTTGGGCTTCGGGGGAGCAGTACTCC. Translated, it gives CAGGPWASGEQYS.

V gene TRBV11-3 combines with J gene TRBJ2-5; 9 nucleotides agree with TRBD1. CDR1 is SGHNT, CDR2 YENEEA, per germline. The CDR3 has 13 amino acids. The V segment lost 3 bases and the J segment 5 bases; nucleotides outside the gene matches: 1. This CDR3 reads CASSFGQGETQYF. In DNA form, the CDR3 reads TGTGCCAGCAGCTTCGGACAGGGGGAGACCCAGTACTTC.

This clonotype came up a few times. The genes are TRBV5-1 and TRBJ2-2; 12 nucleotides match TRBD2. The CDR3 extends over 17 amino acids. Trimming cost V 0 bases and J 0 bases; bases outside gene matches: 0. CDR1 is SGHRS and CDR2 is YFSETQ in the germline V gene. The CDR3: CASSLGLAGANTGELFF. The DNA for the CDR3 is TGCGCCAGCAGCTTGGGACTAGCGGGGGCGAACACCGGGGAGCTGTTTTTT.

This clonotype came up a few times. The chain couples TRBV19 to TRBJ2-7; 10 positions match TRBD1. CDR3 length: 16 residues. The ends lost 4 bases at V and 0 bases at J; junction bases unmatched: 6. The germline V gene encodes CDR1 LNHDA and CDR2 SQIVND (reference sequence). CDR3: CASSTSGQGNSYEQYF. Written as DNA, the CDR3 is TGTGCCAGTAGTACTTCGGGACAGGGGAACTCCTACGAGCAGTACTTC.

The chain carries TRBV9 and TRBJ2-1, with a weak D call TRBD2 (7 bases). The CDR3 length is 16 residues. The V end lost 4 bases, the J end lost 4 bases, and 18 bases lay between the germline ends. Per the germline V gene, CDR1 is SGDLS and CDR2 is YYNGEE. For the CDR3, the DNA is TGTGCCAGCAGCCTAACGGGGGGCTTACCGTACAATGAGCAGTTCTTC. Its translation: CASSLTGGLPYNEQFF.